One sample yielded the 12 T cell receptor beta chains listed below, sequenced in a study of shared clonotypes between healthy human individuals. Profiled with immunoSEQ multiplex PCR; TCRdb holds only in-frame clones, not every one. The table lists about 360,000 clones, 70% to 75% of them singletons. Sequencing was done on a sample of memory CD4+ T cells sorted from blood. As for subset: CD45RA-negative fraction. Receptor source: a man under 40 in good health.

The DNA for the CDR3 is TGTGCTAGTGGCACCGGGACAGCGAACACTGAAGCTTTCTTT. It translates to CASGTGTANTEAFF. V usage is TRBV12-5 and J usage is TRBJ1-1; 7 bases match TRBD1. The CDR3 consists of 14 residues. Germline values: CDR1 LGHNT, CDR2 FRNRAP. The V gene end was trimmed by 6 bases and the J gene end by 1 base; junction bases not matched to a gene: 5.

The chain is built from TRBV25-1 and TRBJ1-5; tentatively, D is TRBD1 (6 bases). V dropped 4 bases and J dropped 4 bases, with 14 bases sitting between them. CDR1 is MGHDK and CDR2 is SYGVNS in the germline V gene. CDR3 length: 15 amino acids. The CDR3 spells CASSVGEGGNQPQHF. In nucleotides, the CDR3 is TGTGCCAGCAGTGTGGGAGAAGGGGGGAATCAGCCCCAGCATTTT. The whole variable domain, filled in from reference TRBV25-1 and TRBJ1-5, reads EADIYQTPRYLVIGTGKKITLECSQTMGHDKMYWYQQDPGMELHLIHYSYGVNSTEKGDLSSESTVSRIRTEHFPLTLESARPSHTSQYLCASSVGEGGNQPQHFGDGTRLSIL.

This chain joins TRBV11-1 and TRBJ2-2, with 9 bases fitting TRBD2. This CDR3 region has 16 residues. Germline CDR1 and CDR2: SGHAT and FQDESV (reference sequence). Trimming at V came to 5 bases and at J to 4 bases, leaving 8 bases not matched to a gene. CDR3 nucleotides: TGTGCCAGCAGCGTGACTAGCGGCCGTACCACCGGGGAGCTGTTTTTT. This translates into CASSVTSGRTTGELFF.

The CDR3 DNA reads as TGTGCCAGCAGCTCCAGACTAGCGGGAGCCGGAGATACGCAGTATTTT. Its protein is CASSSRLAGAGDTQYF. The chain recombines TRBV7-9 with TRBJ2-3; 12 bases align to TRBD2. Germline V gene lookup returns CDR1 SEHNR and CDR2 FQNEAQ (reference sequence). With 4 bases clipped from V and 5 bases from J, the junction kept 7 bases outside the gene matches. The CDR3 loop spans 16 amino acids.

The chain uses TRBV7-2 and TRBJ2-3; D possibly uses TRBD1 or TRBD2 (5 bases each). The germline V gene encodes CDR1 SGHTA and CDR2 FQGNSA. Trimming took off 3 bases at V and 10 bases at J, with 20 bases between the two ends. This CDR3 is built from 15 residues. The CDR3 sequence is CASSFIMTGTQAQYF. CDR3 in DNA: TGTGCCAGCAGCTTTATAATGACCGGGACCCAAGCGCAGTATTTT.

The chain links TRBV5-4 to TRBJ2-4; TRBD2 aligns across 15 bases. V lost 4 bases, J lost 14 bases, and 7 bases stayed unmatched. Germline values: CDR1 SGHNT, CDR2 YYREEE (reference sequence). CDR3 length equals 14 residues. The CDR3, as DNA: TGTGCCAGCAGCGGCGGGACTAGCGGGGGGTTTAAGTACTTC. Its translation is CASSGGTSGGFKYF.

The chain uses TRBV5-5 and TRBJ2-7, with 10 positions matching TRBD2. This CDR3 has 17 residues. Per germline, CDR1 SGHKS and CDR2 YYEKEE (reference sequence). Losses at the gene ends were 2 bases for V and 0 bases for J; bases not matched to a gene: 8. DNA for the CDR3: TGTGCCAGCAGCTTTGGGAGACTAGCGGGCAGCTCCTACGAGCAGTACTTC. Its protein product is CASSFGRLAGSSYEQYF. The full variable domain, rest sourced from reference TRBV5-5 and TRBJ2-7, is DAGVTQSPTHLIKTRGQQVTLRCSPISGHKSVSWYQQVLGQGPQFIFQYYEKEERGRGNFPDRFSARQFPNYSSELNVNALLLGDSALYLCASSFGRLAGSSYEQYFGPGTRLTVT.

This sequence joins TRBV27 and TRBJ2-2; D may be TRBD1 (6 bases). The CDR3 is 17 residues long. CDR1 and CDR2 (germline): MNHEY, SMNVEV (reference sequence). Trimming left V 6 bases short and J 0 bases short, with 17 bases between. The CDR3 coding sequence is TGTGCCAGCAGATCCGATCGGACAGCCACGAACACCGGGGAGCTGTTTTTT. Translated: CASRSDRTATNTGELFF.

The V call is TRBV7-8, the J call TRBJ2-7; perhaps TRBD1 as D (6 bases). Germline V gene sequence: CDR1 SGHVS, CDR2 FQNEAQ. With 5 bases removed from V and 3 bases from J, the gap between germline ends came to 17 bases. The CDR3 length is 15 residues. The CDR3 nucleotides read TGTGCCAGCAGCCCGAAGGACAGTTCGTTCTACGAGCAGTACTTC. This translates into CASSPKDSSFYEQYF.

This CDR3 is CASSQEGGPSYEQYF. The CDR3 nucleotides read TGTGCCAGCAGCCAGGAGGGAGGGCCCTCCTACGAGCAGTACTTC. V and J are TRBV6-4 and TRBJ2-7; TRBD2 aligns across 7 bases. V shed 6 bases and J 0 bases; nucleotides not matched to a gene: 8. Germline V gives CDR1 MRHNA, CDR2 SNTAGT. The CDR3 length is 15 residues.

The CDR3 region is CASSPSDNEQFF. The CDR3 nucleotides are TGTGCCAGCTCACCGTCGGACAATGAGCAGTTCTTC. The genes are TRBV18 and TRBJ2-1; D gene uncertain. The CDR3 spans 12 residues. V dropped 3 bases and J dropped 5 bases, with 5 bases sitting between them. CDR1 and CDR2 from the germline V gene are KGHSH and LQKENI.

The chain recombines TRBV5-1 with TRBJ2-7, with 7 bases matching TRBD1. Germline CDR1 SGHRS, CDR2 YFSETQ. Trimming removed 7 bases from V and 0 bases from J; junction bases left unmatched: 13. The CDR3 is 16 amino acids. The CDR3 reads CASFPARAGGSYEQYF. The CDR3 nucleotides are TGCGCCAGCTTCCCCGCGCGGGCAGGGGGCTCCTACGAGCAGTACTTC. Filled out from reference TRBV5-1 and TRBJ2-7, the complete variable domain reads KAGVTQTPRYLIKTRGQQVTLSCSPISGHRSVSWYQQTPGQGLQFLFEYFSETQRNKGNFPGRFSGRQFSNSRSEMNVSTLELGDSALYLCASFPARAGGSYEQYFGPGTRLTVT.